This T cell receptor beta chain emerged from a study of tumor and adjacent non-tumor tissue in lung cancer. Study context: Patients were aged roughly 30 to 76, roughly nine men and about 5 women, stage I to III.

This clonotype was counted once. Relative to the germline gene, one junction end is altered; a read error may explain this. RNA was extracted from bulk tissue without any cell sorting. There are 15 residues in the CDR3. Germline V gene sequence: CDR1 SGHNT, CDR2 YENEEA. The library came from three nested PCR rounds adapted from ARM-PCR protocols. TCRdb ran MiXCR on the multiplex PCR reads and lists one entry per CDR3 protein. The sample shows some 200,000 distinct CDR3 sequences, 70% to 75% of them seen only once. The clonotype originates from a man between 60 and 75 years old with non-small cell lung cancer. This rearrangement joins TRBV11-3 to TRBJ2-3; D is unclear. The sample was lung tumor tissue. CDR3 region: CASSLMLWQPETHYF. DNA for the CDR3: TGTGCCAGCAGCTTAATGCTGTGGCAGCCAGAAACGCACTATTTT.